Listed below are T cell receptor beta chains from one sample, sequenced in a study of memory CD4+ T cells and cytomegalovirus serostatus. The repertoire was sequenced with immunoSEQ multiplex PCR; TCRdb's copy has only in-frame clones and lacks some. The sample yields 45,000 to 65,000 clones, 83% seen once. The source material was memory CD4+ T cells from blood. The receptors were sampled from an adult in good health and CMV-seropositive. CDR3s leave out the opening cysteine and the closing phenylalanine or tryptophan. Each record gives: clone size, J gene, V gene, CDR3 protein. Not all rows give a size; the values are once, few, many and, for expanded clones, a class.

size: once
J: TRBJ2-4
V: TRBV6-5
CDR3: ASRGQGQAKNIQY

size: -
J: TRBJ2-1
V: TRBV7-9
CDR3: ASSLAGLGQAMEQF

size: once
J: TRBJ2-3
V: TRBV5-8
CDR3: ASSQGLRTVDTQY

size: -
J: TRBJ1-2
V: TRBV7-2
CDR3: ASSLGGTGVDGGYT

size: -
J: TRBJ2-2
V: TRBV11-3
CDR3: ASSLDGAGGIGELF

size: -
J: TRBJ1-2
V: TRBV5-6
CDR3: ASSVWDRGRANYGYT

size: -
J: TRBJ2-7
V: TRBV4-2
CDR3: ASSQDTGNEQY

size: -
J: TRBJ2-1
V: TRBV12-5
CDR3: ASGLSPEGEQF

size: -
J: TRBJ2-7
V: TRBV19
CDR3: ASSIGEGYEQY

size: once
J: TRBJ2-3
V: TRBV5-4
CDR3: ASSSWGTPQKY

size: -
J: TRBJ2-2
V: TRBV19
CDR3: ASKGTNTGELF

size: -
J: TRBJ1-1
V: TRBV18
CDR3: ASSPLPRHNRAEAF

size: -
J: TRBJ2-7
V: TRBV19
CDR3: ASSIQRGYEQY

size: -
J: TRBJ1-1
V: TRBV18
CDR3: ASSEQGALNTEAF

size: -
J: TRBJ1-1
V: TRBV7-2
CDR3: ASSLVRWGDTEAF

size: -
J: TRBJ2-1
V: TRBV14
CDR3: ASSHFTGPQEQF

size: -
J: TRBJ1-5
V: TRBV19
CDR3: ASTDRDHQPQH

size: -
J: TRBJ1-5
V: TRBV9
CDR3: ASSVDAGGPYSNQPQH

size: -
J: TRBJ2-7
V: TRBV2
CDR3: ASRYTGGVKY

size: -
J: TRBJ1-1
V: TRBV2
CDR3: ASSVLTEAF